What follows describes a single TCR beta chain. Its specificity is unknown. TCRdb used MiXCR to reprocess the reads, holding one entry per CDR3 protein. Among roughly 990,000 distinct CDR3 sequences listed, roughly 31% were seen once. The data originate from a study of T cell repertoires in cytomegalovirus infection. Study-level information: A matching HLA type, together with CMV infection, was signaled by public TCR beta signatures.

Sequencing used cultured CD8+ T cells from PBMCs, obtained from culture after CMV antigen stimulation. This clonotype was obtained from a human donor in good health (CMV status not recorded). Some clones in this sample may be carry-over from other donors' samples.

The CDR3 is CASSLTGLWTEAFF. Here the CDR3 DNA reads TGTGCCAGCAGCTTGACAGGGTTATGGACTGAAGCTTTCTTT. The V and J genes are TRBV12-3 or TRBV12-4 and TRBJ1-1, with 7 bases that match TRBD1. CDR3 length equals 14 residues. V shed 6 bases, J shed 5 bases, and the junction held 9 bases outside the gene matches.